This T cell receptor (beta chain) is drawn from a study of blood T cell repertoires in COVID-19. About the study: Whether acute or convalescent, the COVID-19 samples came from the United States, Italy and Spain. In each case, the material was cDNA or gDNA derived from T cells, B-cell-depleted T cells, or PBMCs.

The CDR3 totals 15 residues. V was pared by 3 bases and J by 4 bases, with 5 bases of the junction left unmatched. The germline V gene has CDR1 LNHDA and CDR2 SQIVND (reference sequence). Authors' data handling: Estimation of nucleated cell counts relied on the amplification of reference gene primers. Assay used: immunoSEQ multiplex PCR; TCRdb lists only in-frame clones, some missing. The DNA was the basis for D and trimming; V, J and clone size are from that table. The repertoire holds around 95,000 clones, with approximately 91% as singletons. This sequence joins TRBV19 and TRBJ1-3; TRBD1 matches 8 bases. The sample taken for sequencing was peripheral blood. This clonotype was obtained from a man aged 50-59 years with active COVID-19. Written as DNA, the CDR3 is TGTGCCAGTAGTATCCCACGGACAGGGGGAAACACCATATATTTT. It yields the protein CASSIPRTGGNTIYF. Supplemented by reference TRBV19 and TRBJ1-3, the full variable domain reads DGGITQSPKYLFRKEGQNVTLSCEQNLNHDAMYWYRQDPGQGLRLIYYSQIVNDFQKGDIAEGYSVSREKKESFPLTVTSAQKNPTAFYLCASSIPRTGGNTIYFGEGSWLTVV.